This is a list of T cell receptor beta chains from one sample in a study of blood T cell repertoires in COVID-19. Profiling relied on immunoSEQ multiplex PCR, and the TCRdb table lists in-frame clones only, not all of them. The sample yields 200,000 to 250,000 clones, 80% seen once. Sequenced input: peripheral blood. The receptors originated from a human donor in a cohort sampled during active COVID-19. The conserved cysteine and the conserved F or W are not part of the CDR3 here. The order of the fields is J gene, D gene, V gene, CDR3 protein. D genes are given only for firm matches.

J: TRBJ2-7
D: TRBD1
V: TRBV5-5
CDR3: ASSLGGQGAYEQY

J: TRBJ1-6
D: NA
V: TRBV4-2
CDR3: ASSQEPIQINSPLH

J: TRBJ1-2
D: TRBD1
V: TRBV2
CDR3: ASAEGALSYGYT

J: TRBJ2-2
D: NA
V: TRBV5-1
CDR3: ASGLAQGHTGELF

J: TRBJ2-7
D: NA
V: TRBV6-5
CDR3: ASSYSHRGKTYEQY

J: TRBJ2-1
D: NA
V: TRBV7-9
CDR3: ASSLGSAGEQF

J: TRBJ1-4
D: NA
V: TRBV3-1/TRBV3-2
CDR3: ASSRGTNEKLF

J: TRBJ1-2
D: TRBD1
V: TRBV5-4
CDR3: ASSLAGQGRYGYT

J: TRBJ1-4
D: NA
V: TRBV7-2
CDR3: ASSSRVGTNEKLF

J: TRBJ1-6
D: NA
V: TRBV2
CDR3: ASTGGGMPYNSPLH

J: TRBJ2-3
D: TRBD2
V: TRBV2
CDR3: ASSEDGTITDTQY

J: TRBJ2-5
D: TRBD2
V: TRBV7-2
CDR3: ASSLTSGGGETQY

J: TRBJ1-1
D: TRBD1
V: TRBV19
CDR3: ASSIPKGQTNTEAF

J: TRBJ1-1
D: NA
V: TRBV2
CDR3: ASSVQYSEAF

J: TRBJ2-7
D: TRBD1
V: TRBV4-2
CDR3: ASSQGGQGGYEQY

J: TRBJ2-3
D: NA
V: TRBV5-4
CDR3: ASSLATGTDTQY

J: TRBJ2-3
D: NA
V: TRBV18
CDR3: ASSPPGSEGDPTQY

J: TRBJ2-7
D: TRBD2
V: TRBV5-4
CDR3: ASSRGLAVYEQY

J: TRBJ2-1
D: TRBD2
V: TRBV25-1
CDR3: ASSSGGPSYNEQF

J: TRBJ2-7
D: TRBD1
V: TRBV7-6
CDR3: ASSYQGASGEQY

J: TRBJ1-6
D: NA
V: TRBV19
CDR3: ASSMEGNSPLH

J: TRBJ2-7
D: NA
V: TRBV28
CDR3: ASAPSRGSYEQY

J: TRBJ2-1
D: NA
V: TRBV19
CDR3: ASTSLNSGKVNEQF

J: TRBJ1-6
D: NA
V: TRBV5-6
CDR3: ASSLAGWSSYNSPLH

J: TRBJ2-2
D: TRBD2
V: TRBV14
CDR3: ATRPSGNTGELF

J: TRBJ1-2
D: NA
V: TRBV28
CDR3: ASSLGSNYGYT

J: TRBJ1-1
D: TRBD1
V: TRBV5-1
CDR3: ASSLVSGGMNTEAF

J: TRBJ1-4
D: NA
V: TRBV15
CDR3: ATSRASARGSEKLF

J: TRBJ2-3
D: NA
V: TRBV5-1
CDR3: ASSFRTLAEGTDTQY

J: TRBJ2-7
D: NA
V: TRBV7-9
CDR3: ASSLTPTGWYEQY

J: TRBJ1-1
D: NA
V: TRBV18
CDR3: ASSLNTGNTEAF

J: TRBJ1-1
D: NA
V: TRBV15
CDR3: ATSRERRGTEAF

J: TRBJ1-1
D: TRBD1
V: TRBV12-5
CDR3: ASGYSDRGTEAF

J: TRBJ1-2
D: TRBD1
V: TRBV27
CDR3: ASRGTGGTGYT

J: TRBJ1-4
D: TRBD1
V: TRBV30
CDR3: AWSVGTEAEKLF

J: TRBJ1-5
D: NA
V: TRBV19
CDR3: ASSIGGVANQPQH

J: TRBJ2-2
D: NA
V: TRBV5-1
CDR3: ASSPDGTNTGELF

J: TRBJ1-5
D: NA
V: TRBV28
CDR3: ASHEHNQPQH

J: TRBJ1-1
D: NA
V: TRBV6-2/TRBV6-3
CDR3: ASSTQGRGAF

J: TRBJ2-5
D: NA
V: TRBV7-9
CDR3: ASSGAGETQY

J: TRBJ2-5
D: TRBD1
V: TRBV5-6
CDR3: ASSSLYSTGVVRETQY

J: TRBJ2-1
D: TRBD2
V: TRBV6-5
CDR3: ASSYRTSGGINEQF